The T cell receptor (beta chain) described here comes from a study of TET2 disruption in CD19-targeted CAR T cells. A remark on this clone: Its specificity is unknown. The read comes to an end 3 residues before the CDR3 does, leaving the germline J gene to fill in the end.

Treatment noted: autologous CTL019 cells: CD19 CAR with 4-1BB and CD3 zeta domains. The CD19 CAR carried TCR zeta and 4-1BB signaling domains. The starting T cells for CTL019 came from a peripheral blood leukapheresis. Clones were sequenced by immunoSEQ multiplex PCR, and TCRdb holds only the in-frame ones, with some missing. The sample totals 25,000 or so clones; its top ten clones hold 1.5% to 2%. The CDR3 runs to 15 residues. Germline lookup yields CDR1 MRHNA and CDR2 SNTAGT. The trim removed 6 bases at V and 4 bases at J, leaving 10 bases unmatched. The material sequenced was CD8- CAR+ T cells sorted from cultured blood T cells, taken for CD19 CAR T cell therapy. Documented subset: CD8-negative CAR-positive T cells from the infusion product. The chain is built from TRBV6-4 and TRBJ1-2; TRBD1 aligns across 8 bases. The receptor was isolated from a man in his 70s with chronic lymphocytic leukemia. The chain's CDR3 is CASRPSPGGGYGYTF. Partial CDR3 DNA: TGTGCCAGCAGGCCCTCCCCAGGGGGCGGCTATGGC.